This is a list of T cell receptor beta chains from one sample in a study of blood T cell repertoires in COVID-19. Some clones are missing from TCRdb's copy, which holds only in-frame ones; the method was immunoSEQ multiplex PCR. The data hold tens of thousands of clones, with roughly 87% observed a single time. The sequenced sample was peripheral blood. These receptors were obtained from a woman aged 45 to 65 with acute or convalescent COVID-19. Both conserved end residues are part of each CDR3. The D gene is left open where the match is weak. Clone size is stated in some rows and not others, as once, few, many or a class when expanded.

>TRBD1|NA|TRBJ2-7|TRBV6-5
CASSTTGETYEQYF
TGTGCCAGCAGTACGACAGGGGAAACCTACGAGCAGTACTTC
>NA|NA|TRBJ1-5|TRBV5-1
CASSLAGNNQPQHF
TGCGCCAGCAGCTTGGCAGGGAACAATCAGCCCCAGCATTTT
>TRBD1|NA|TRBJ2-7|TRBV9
CASSASGQGSHEQYF
TGTGCCAGCAGCGCATCGGGACAGGGGTCCCACGAGCAGTACTTC
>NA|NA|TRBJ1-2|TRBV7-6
CASSLAGGGNYGYTF
TGTGCCAGCAGCTTAGCGGGGGGGGGTAACTATGGCTACACCTTC
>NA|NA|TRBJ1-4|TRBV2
CASSPAGGDEKLFF
TGTGCCAGCAGTCCGGCAGGCGGGGATGAAAAACTGTTTTTT
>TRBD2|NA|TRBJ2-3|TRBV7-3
CASSVGTSGRSDTQYF
TGTGCCAGCAGCGTAGGGACTAGCGGGAGATCAGATACGCAGTATTTT
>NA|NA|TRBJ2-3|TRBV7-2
CASSLEDRDSDTQYF
TGTGCCAGCAGCTTAGAGGACAGAGATTCAGATACGCAGTATTTT
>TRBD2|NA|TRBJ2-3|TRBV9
CASSVGLAGGPDTQYF
TGTGCCAGCAGCGTAGGGCTAGCGGGGGGGCCAGATACGCAGTATTTT
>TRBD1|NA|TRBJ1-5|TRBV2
CASSGASGQLNQPQHF
TGTGCCAGCAGCGGCGCCTCGGGACAGCTCAATCAGCCCCAGCATTTT
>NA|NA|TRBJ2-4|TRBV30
CAWTSQGAKNIQYF
TGTGCCTGGACTTCCCAGGGGGCCAAAAACATTCAGTACTTC
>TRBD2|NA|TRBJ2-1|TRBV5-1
CASRAPSGDEQFF
TGCGCCAGCCGGGCCCCAAGCGGGGATGAGCAGTTCTTC
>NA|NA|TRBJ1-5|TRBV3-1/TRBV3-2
CASSQAGVNQPQHF
TGTGCCAGCAGCCAAGCGGGGGTCAATCAGCCCCAGCATTTT
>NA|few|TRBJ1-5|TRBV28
CASSSDSFQPQHF
TGTGCCAGCAGCTCGGACAGCTTTCAGCCCCAGCATTTT
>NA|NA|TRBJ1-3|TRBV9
CASSEDTHASGNTIYF
TGTGCCAGCAGCGAGGACACCCATGCCTCTGGAAACACCATATATTTT
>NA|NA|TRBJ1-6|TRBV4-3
CASSPTQGGNSPLHF
TGCGCCAGCAGCCCAACCCAGGGAGGGAATTCACCCCTCCACTTT
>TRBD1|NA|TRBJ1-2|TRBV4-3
CASSREDRPNYGYTF
TGCGCCAGCAGCCGGGAGGACAGGCCTAACTATGGCTACACCTTC
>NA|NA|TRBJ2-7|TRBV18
CASSPGAAPYEQYF
TGTGCCAGCTCACCAGGAGCGGCGCCCTACGAGCAGTACTTC
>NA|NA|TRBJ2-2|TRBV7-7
CASSLAQGINTGELFF
TGTGCTAGCAGCTTAGCGCAGGGGATTAACACCGGGGAGCTGTTTTTT
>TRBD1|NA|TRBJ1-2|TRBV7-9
CASSLAAGQGHYGYTF
TGTGCCAGCAGCTTAGCCGCGGGACAGGGGCACTATGGCTACACCTTC
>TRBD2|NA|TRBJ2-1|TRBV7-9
CASSPRGGGTNEQFF
TGTGCCAGCAGCCCCCGGGGGGGAGGTACCAATGAGCAGTTCTTC